This T cell receptor beta chain is drawn from a study of cytomegalovirus exposure and HLA in healthy donors (dated by TCRdb to the late 2010s). A note on the overall study: A later analysis indicated that the roughly 130 validation repertoires were generated on the platform also employed for the approximately 700 repertoires of the first cohort. The study aimed to test whether cataloging public T cell receptors could reveal signatures of past pathogen exposure. Besides the first cohort of 550 to 750 subjects, a separate validation cohort made up of 120 different subjects was used. To predict cytomegalovirus infection status, the study brought together high-throughput TCR immunosequencing, statistical association of individual TCRs with disease status, and machine learning. Overall study results and their limits: A few of the identified cytomegalovirus-associated TCR beta chains were confirmed in vitro to be specific for cytomegalovirus antigens. All 120 or so repertoires were used to score co-occurrence in the validation cohort in a later analysis, because that analysis had no HLA typing for the cohort. In both the original and validation cohorts, the classifier was reported to diagnose cytomegalovirus status with high specificity and sensitivity. While some public TCRs were present in many individuals, most TCR sequences turned up only very rarely across donors. According to the authors, the approach could potentially be generalized to other disease states and immunological phenotypes. In the study, about 150 TCR beta chains were listed as associated with cytomegalovirus. Subsequent analysis determined that TCRs grouped into clusters in the first cohort also showed a tendency toward co-occurrence across the 120 or so validation repertoires, and approximately 93% of cluster scores exceeded 0.

The donors belonged to the validation cohort of over a hundred subjects, which was separate from the 666-subject first cohort. With respect to this clone: Its recognized antigen is unknown. No much larger clone is present one base from it, and per-base qualities are unavailable.

The CDR3, cysteine through phenylalanine, is 15 amino acids long. Left in the record is the CDR3 DNA by itself, 45 bases read in frame from the first base. The germline V gene (reference sequence) supplies CDR1 LNHDA and CDR2 SQIVND. V is shortened by 3 bases, J by 0 bases, and the region joining them spans 9 bases. The library was generated by the immunoSEQ multiplex PCR assay. The published analysis was carried out like this. A statistical classification framework was built to diagnose cytomegalovirus status from the catalog of TCR beta chain sequences. TCRdb retrieved this table from immuneACCESS and kept in-frame rearrangements only. Not all clones are present; in checked studies, unresolved V genes account for under half, and no reason is known for the remainder. That table supplies the V and J calls and clone size; D and trimming were determined from the DNA. Here the sample has 100,000 or so clones; around 88% occur a single time. Roughly 3.9% of the sample rests with the top ten.

The rearrangement joined TRBV19 to TRBJ1-3, with the D gene not confidently named. The sample was PBMCs. This receptor was taken from a woman aged 25-40 years in good health and CMV-seronegative. The CDR3 reads as follows: CASSIGGNSGNTIYF. In nucleotides, the sequence is TGTGCCAGTAGTATTGGCGGAAACTCTGGAAACACCATATATTTT.